These T cell receptor beta chains were read from a single sample in a study of blood T cell repertoires in COVID-19. Clones were read by immunoSEQ multiplex PCR, and TCRdb kept only the in-frame ones, dropping some. The profile shows some 250,000 clones, 83% of them singletons. Sequenced material: peripheral blood. All receptors derive from a man aged 35 to 55 with active or convalescent COVID-19. Each CDR3 is given with its conserved first and last residue. Fields, in order: J gene, V gene, CDR3 protein.

J gene: TRBJ2-7
V gene: TRBV27
CDR3 protein: CASSFKRSSSYEQYF

J gene: TRBJ2-3
V gene: TRBV6-6
CDR3 protein: CASSPRTSGGYSATQYF

J gene: TRBJ1-2
V gene: TRBV30
CDR3 protein: CAWVMGSSYGYTF

J gene: TRBJ1-3
V gene: TRBV5-1
CDR3 protein: CATPPHRQRVSGNTIYF

J gene: TRBJ1-1
V gene: TRBV28
CDR3 protein: CASSRGDRMNTEAFF

J gene: TRBJ1-2
V gene: TRBV3-1/TRBV3-2
CDR3 protein: CASSRAGDYGYTF

J gene: TRBJ2-7
V gene: TRBV6-2/TRBV6-3
CDR3 protein: CASSYGSVNYEQYF

J gene: TRBJ2-3
V gene: TRBV3-1/TRBV3-2
CDR3 protein: CASSQAFAAGGTDTQYF

J gene: TRBJ1-4
V gene: TRBV7-2
CDR3 protein: CASSLGQREEKLFF

J gene: TRBJ2-1
V gene: TRBV7-8
CDR3 protein: CASEEVAGVDEQFF

J gene: TRBJ1-1
V gene: TRBV18
CDR3 protein: CASSLTVNRGGTEAFF

J gene: TRBJ1-6
V gene: TRBV6-6
CDR3 protein: CASSLLQGAGNSPLHF